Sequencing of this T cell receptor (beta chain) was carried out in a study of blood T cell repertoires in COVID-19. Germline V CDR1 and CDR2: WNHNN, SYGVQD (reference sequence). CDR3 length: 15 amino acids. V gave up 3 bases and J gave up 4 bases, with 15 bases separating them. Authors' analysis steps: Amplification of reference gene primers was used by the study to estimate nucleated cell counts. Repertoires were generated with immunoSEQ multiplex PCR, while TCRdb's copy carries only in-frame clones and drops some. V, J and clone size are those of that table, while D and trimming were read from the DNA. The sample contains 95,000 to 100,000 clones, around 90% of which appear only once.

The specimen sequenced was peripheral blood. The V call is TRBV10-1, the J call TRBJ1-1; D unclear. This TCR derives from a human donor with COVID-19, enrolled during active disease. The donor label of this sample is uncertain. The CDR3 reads CASSERPDRSTEAFF. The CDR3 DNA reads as TGCGCCAGCAGTGAACGGCCCGACCGGAGCACTGAAGCTTTCTTT.